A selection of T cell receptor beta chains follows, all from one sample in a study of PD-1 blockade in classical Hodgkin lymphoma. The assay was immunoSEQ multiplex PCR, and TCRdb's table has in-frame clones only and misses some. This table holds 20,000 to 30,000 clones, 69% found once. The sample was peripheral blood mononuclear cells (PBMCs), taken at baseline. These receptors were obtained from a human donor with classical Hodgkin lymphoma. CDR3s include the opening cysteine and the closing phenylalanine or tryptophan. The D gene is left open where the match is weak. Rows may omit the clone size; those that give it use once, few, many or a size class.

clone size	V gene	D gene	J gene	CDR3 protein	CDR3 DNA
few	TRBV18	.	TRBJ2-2	CASSQGVTTGELFF	TGTGCCAGCTCACAGGGGGTTACGACGGGGGAGCTGTTTTTT
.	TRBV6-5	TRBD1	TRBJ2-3	CATRQGAGDTQYF	TGTGCCACCCGACAGGGGGCTGGGGATACGCAGTATTTT
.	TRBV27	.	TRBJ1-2	CASSLTGGYGYTF	TGTGCCAGCAGTTTGACAGGAGGCTATGGCTACACCTTC
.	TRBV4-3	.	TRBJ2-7	CASSQDSRGPYEQYF	TGCGCCAGCAGCCAGGACTCGAGGGGCCCTTACGAGCAGTACTTC
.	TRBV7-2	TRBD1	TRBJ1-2	CASSLASQGDGYTF	TGTGCCAGCAGCTTAGCGAGCCAGGGGGATGGCTACACCTTC
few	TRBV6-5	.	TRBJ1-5	CASSYSMRGNQPQHF	TGTGCCAGCAGTTACTCGATGCGAGGCAATCAGCCCCAGCATTTT
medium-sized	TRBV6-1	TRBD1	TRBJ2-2	CASSLGQATGELFF	TGTGCCAGCAGTCTGGGACAGGCGACCGGGGAGCTGTTTTTT
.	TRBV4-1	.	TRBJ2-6	CASSELENGANVLTF	TGCGCCAGCAGTGAACTCGAGAATGGGGCCAACGTCCTGACTTTC
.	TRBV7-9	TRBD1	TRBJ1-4	CASSLWGQGDEKLFF	TGTGCCAGCAGCTTATGGGGACAGGGGGACGAAAAACTGTTTTTT
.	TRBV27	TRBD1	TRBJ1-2	CASSRFPRTGHYGYTF	TGTGCCAGCAGTCGGTTCCCGAGGACAGGCCACTATGGCTACACCTTC
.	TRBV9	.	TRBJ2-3	CASSVGTRGLADTQYF	TGTGCCAGCAGCGTAGGGACCAGGGGCCTCGCAGATACGCAGTATTTT
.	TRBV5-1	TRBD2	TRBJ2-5	CASSLGGLAGSNQETQYF	TGCGCCAGCAGCTTAGGTGGACTAGCGGGGTCAAACCAAGAGACCCAGTACTTC
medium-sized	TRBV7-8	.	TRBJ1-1	CASSLLVGGRNTEAFF	TGTGCCAGCAGCTTGTTAGTCGGTGGTCGAAACACTGAAGCTTTCTTT
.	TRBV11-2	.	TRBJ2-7	CASSFSYEQYF	TGTGCCAGCAGCTTTTCCTACGAGCAGTACTTC
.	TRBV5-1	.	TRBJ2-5	CASSLGLLLSEQETQYF	TGCGCCAGCAGCTTGGGACTTCTTCTTTCTGAGCAAGAGACCCAGTACTTC
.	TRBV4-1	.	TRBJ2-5	CASSQALRVKGGETQYF	TGCGCCAGCAGCCAAGCTTTGAGGGTAAAGGGGGGGGAGACCCAGTACTTC
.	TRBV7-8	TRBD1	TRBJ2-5	CASSFEPGTGEETQYF	TGTGCCAGCAGCTTCGAACCCGGGACAGGTGAAGAGACCCAGTACTTC
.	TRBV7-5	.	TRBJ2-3	CARSLKEGSGRCTDTQYF	TGTGCCAGAAGCTTAAAGGAAGGTAGCGGTAGGTGCACAGATACGCAGTATTTT
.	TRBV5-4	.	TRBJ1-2	CASSYSANYGYTF	TGTGCCAGCAGCTACTCCGCCAACTATGGCTACACCTTC
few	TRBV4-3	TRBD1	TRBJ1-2	CASSQDGQGDSYGYTF	TGCGCCAGCAGCCAAGACGGACAGGGTGATAGCTATGGCTACACCTTC
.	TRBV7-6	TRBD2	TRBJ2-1	CASSLGPPSGGPGEQFF	TGTGCCAGCAGCTTAGGACCCCCCAGCGGGGGGCCGGGTGAGCAGTTCTTC
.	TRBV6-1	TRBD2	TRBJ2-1	CASSLAGRDYNEQFF	TGTGCCAGCTCGTTAGCGGGGAGGGACTACAATGAGCAGTTCTTC
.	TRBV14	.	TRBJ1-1	CASSQDRETGWKAFF	TGTGCCAGCAGCCAAGATCGGGAAACAGGGTGGAAAGCTTTCTTT